This T cell receptor beta chain emerged from a study of cytomegalovirus exposure and HLA in healthy donors. At the level of the study: Tens of millions of unique TCRs from HLA-typed donors were held in an early data release.

The PCR had 60 Vbeta and 13 Jbeta primers. The table came from immunoSEQ multiplex PCR; TCRdb's copy has only in-frame clones and leaves some out. Here the sample spans 150,000 to 180,000 clones, roughly three quarters being singletons. CDR1 LNHNV and CDR2 YYDKDF come from the germline V gene (reference sequence). J lost 0 bases, V lost 4 bases, and 5 bases had no gene match. This CDR3 has 16 residues. General observations from the study: Using a false discovery rate of 0.05, a later analysis showed that 15,000 to 20,000 TCR beta sequences were associated with HLA alleles. A later analysis appeared to link common viral pathogens to several of the most significant clusters. Usually a TCR sequence was rare, but some public TCRs were found in many donors.

As to this clone: The antigen is undetermined. Additional DNA sequences in this sample encode the identical CDR3.

The origin of this receptor is a young man in good health and CMV-seropositive. V is TRBV15 and J is TRBJ2-2; 7 nucleotides agree with TRBD2. Sequencing used PBMCs. In DNA, the CDR3 is TGTGCCACCAGCAAAACGGGAGGCGCGAACACCGGGGAGCTGTTTTTT. Its translation is CATSKTGGANTGELFF.